The TCR beta chain described here comes from a study of blood T cells in healthy people across ages. Study-wide results and limits: Naive CD4+ cells and diversity were both higher in long-lived donors than in aged donors.

A second PCR, run for about 6 to 11 cycles, used a sample-barcoded 5' primer plus a J-beta primer mix. From the 5' RACE reads, TCRdb called clonotypes with MiXCR, one entry per CDR3 protein. The sample has approximately 1.5 million distinct CDR3 sequences, approximately 39% seen once; the top ten hold around 4%. With regard to this clonotype: Its antigen is unidentified.

CDR3 length equals 22 residues. Germline-derived CDR1 and CDR2 are MNHEY and SVGEGT. V was pared by 0 bases and J by 8 bases, with 24 bases of the junction left unmatched. The receptor's source is a woman in her late teens or twenties in good health. This chain connects TRBV6-2 or TRBV6-3 to TRBJ2-1, with 11 positions matching TRBD2. Material: blood. DNA for the CDR3: TGTGCCAGCAGTTACTCGACGAAGGCGACTAGCGGGACCCCCCTAACCAACGATGAGCAGTTCTTC. This sequence encodes CASSYSTKATSGTPLTNDEQFF.